The rows below give T cell receptor beta chains drawn from one sample of a study of blood T cell repertoires in COVID-19. Method: immunoSEQ multiplex PCR; TCRdb's copy keeps in-frame clones and lacks some. This table has 150,000 to 200,000 clones, 85% appearing once. Material for sequencing was PBMCs or T cells enriched from blood (not recorded which). These receptors were collected from a man aged 35 to 55 who had recovered from COVID-19. The CDR3 runs from the conserved cysteine through the conserved F or W. The order of the fields is J gene, D gene, V gene, clone size, CDR3 protein, CDR3 DNA. The D gene is left open where the match is weak. Part of the rows lack a size; the others show once, few, many or a class for expanded clones.

TRBJ2-7	NA	TRBV14	once	CASSQVPGFEQYF	TGTGCCAGCAGCCAAGTCCCAGGGTTCGAGCAGTACTTC
TRBJ1-1	NA	TRBV6-1	NA	CASSEFRQGAFF	TGTGCCAGCAGTGAATTCAGGCAGGGAGCTTTCTTT
TRBJ1-5	NA	TRBV28	NA	CASSFRGSNQPQHF	TGTGCCAGCAGTTTCCGCGGCAGCAATCAGCCCCAGCATTTT
TRBJ2-3	NA	TRBV7-8	once	CASSYPFAEPSTDTQYF	TGTGCCAGCAGCTACCCATTTGCGGAACCTAGCACAGATACGCAGTATTTT
TRBJ1-3	NA	TRBV30	once	CAWSHSGYSGNTIYF	TGTGCCTGGAGTCACTCAGGATACTCTGGAAACACCATATATTTT
TRBJ1-2	NA	TRBV28	NA	CASSSLNYGYTF	TGTGCCAGCAGTTCCCTTAACTATGGCTACACCTTC
TRBJ2-2	TRBD2	TRBV29-1	medium-sized	CSVRASGKLTGELFF	TGCAGCGTTAGGGCTAGCGGGAAACTCACCGGGGAGCTGTTTTTT
TRBJ1-2	NA	TRBV2	NA	CASSEIRDFYGYTF	TGTGCCAGCAGTGAGATCCGGGATTTCTATGGCTACACCTTC
TRBJ2-7	TRBD2	TRBV5-1	NA	CASSLVGTSVNEQYF	TGCGCCAGCAGCTTGGTTGGGACTAGCGTGAACGAGCAGTACTTC
TRBJ1-5	TRBD1	TRBV18	once	CASSRDRGMDQPQHF	TGTGCCAGCTCACGGGACAGGGGAATGGATCAGCCCCAGCATTTT
TRBJ2-7	NA	TRBV6-1	once	CASSEDPATSYEQYF	TGTGCCAGCAGTGAAGACCCCGCCACTTCCTACGAGCAGTACTTC
TRBJ2-7	TRBD1	TRBV7-8	NA	CASTAPGTVSYEQYF	TGTGCCAGCACCGCCCCCGGGACAGTTTCCTACGAGCAGTACTTC
TRBJ2-5	TRBD2	TRBV7-8	NA	CASSIYPGLAGQETQYF	TGTGCCAGCAGCATATACCCGGGACTAGCGGGGCAAGAGACCCAGTACTTC
TRBJ1-2	NA	TRBV9	NA	CASSTNGGSNYGYTF	TGTGCCAGCAGCACCAACGGGGGGTCTAACTATGGCTACACCTTC
TRBJ1-5	NA	TRBV11-3	NA	CASSSWEGQPQHF	TGTGCCAGCAGCTCTTGGGAGGGCCAGCCCCAGCATTTT
TRBJ1-4	NA	TRBV5-4	few	CASSPGGRTGNEKLFF	TGTGCCAGCAGCCCCGGGGGGAGGACCGGTAATGAAAAACTGTTTTTT
TRBJ1-4	TRBD1	TRBV27	NA	CASSLDRGSEKLFF	TGTGCCAGCAGTCTTGACAGGGGAAGCGAAAAACTGTTTTTT
TRBJ2-7	NA	TRBV5-1	NA	CASSLTGYEQYF	TGCGCCAGCAGCTTAACAGGGTACGAGCAGTACTTC
TRBJ2-7	TRBD2	TRBV2	NA	CASREAGGRNEQYF	TGTGCCAGCAGGGAGGCGGGAGGGAGGAACGAGCAGTACTTC
TRBJ2-7	NA	TRBV9	NA	CASAAAFNSYEQYF	TGTGCCAGTGCCGCGGCCTTTAACTCCTACGAGCAGTACTTC
TRBJ2-2	NA	TRBV7-6	NA	CASRPPAGELFF	TGTGCCAGCAGACCCCCAGCGGGGGAGCTGTTTTTT
TRBJ1-6	NA	TRBV14	once	CASSHGGGSPLHF	TGTGCCAGCAGCCACGGGGGAGGTTCACCCCTCCACTTT
TRBJ2-1	TRBD1	TRBV10-3	once	CAISDRQGISYNEQFF	TGTGCCATCAGTGACCGACAGGGTATTTCCTACAATGAGCAGTTCTTC
TRBJ2-1	TRBD2	TRBV10-2	NA	CASKPGTSGGDEQFF	TGCGCCAGCAAACCCGGGACTAGCGGGGGCGATGAGCAGTTCTTC
TRBJ2-3	NA	TRBV24-1	NA	CATSPGGTGRVTDTQYF	TGTGCCACCAGTCCCGGTGGAACAGGGAGAGTCACAGATACGCAGTATTTT
TRBJ2-7	TRBD1	TRBV19	once	CASRVAGGFVDEQYF	TGTGCCAGTAGGGTCGCAGGGGGCTTCGTGGACGAGCAGTACTTC
TRBJ1-3	NA	TRBV11-3	once	CASSLDTSPSGNTIYF	TGTGCCAGCAGCTTAGACACTTCGCCCTCTGGAAACACCATATATTTT
TRBJ1-3	TRBD1	TRBV11-1	NA	CASSFGDRGPVDTIYF	TGTGCCAGCAGCTTCGGAGACAGGGGACCGGTAGACACCATATATTTT
TRBJ1-2	NA	TRBV19	NA	CASSIGINYGYTF	TGTGCCAGTAGTATCGGGATTAACTATGGCTACACCTTC
TRBJ2-7	TRBD2	TRBV6-5	NA	CASSYDSSGIVEQYF	TGTGCCAGCAGTTACGATAGTAGCGGGATCGTCGAGCAGTACTTC
TRBJ2-2	TRBD1	TRBV12-5	NA	CASGLAKQGPNTGELFF	TGTGCTAGTGGTTTGGCCAAACAGGGGCCGAACACCGGGGAGCTGTTTTTT
TRBJ1-3	TRBD1	TRBV9	NA	CASSVDRGSAGNTIYF	TGTGCCAGCAGCGTAGACAGGGGCTCAGCGGGAAACACCATATATTTT
TRBJ1-5	NA	TRBV2	many	CASSDRTPNQPQHF	TGTGCCAGCAGTGATAGGACACCCAATCAGCCCCAGCATTTT
TRBJ1-2	TRBD1	TRBV9	few	CASSVDPTGGYGYTF	TGTGCCAGCAGCGTAGATCCCACAGGGGGTTATGGCTACACCTTC
TRBJ1-1	TRBD1	TRBV5-1	NA	CASSLVGTGNTEAFF	TGCGCCAGCAGCTTGGTTGGGACAGGGAACACTGAAGCTTTCTTT
TRBJ2-7	NA	TRBV4-1	NA	CASSQDPGAGIYEQYF	TGCGCCAGCAGCCAAGATCCCGGAGCGGGTATCTACGAGCAGTACTTC
TRBJ2-7	NA	TRBV19	NA	CASNEGTSYEQYF	TGTGCCAGTAATGAGGGTACTTCCTACGAGCAGTACTTC
TRBJ1-2	NA	TRBV14	once	CASSQGSRGYGYTF	TGTGCCAGCAGCCAAGGGTCCAGGGGCTATGGCTACACCTTC
TRBJ2-1	NA	TRBV11-3	NA	CASSLLGQAEQFF	TGTGCCAGCAGCTTATTGGGGCAGGCTGAGCAGTTCTTC
TRBJ2-5	NA	TRBV5-1	few	CASSLSAGQVRETQYF	TGCGCCAGCAGCTTGTCAGCGGGACAGGTGCGGGAGACCCAGTACTTC
TRBJ2-7	NA	TRBV28	NA	CASGERTDYSEQYF	TGTGCCAGCGGGGAAAGGACAGATTATAGCGAGCAGTACTTC
TRBJ2-7	TRBD1	TRBV7-9	NA	CASTEGQGRNEQYF	TGTGCCAGCACAGAGGGACAGGGAAGGAATGAGCAGTACTTC
TRBJ2-1	NA	TRBV11-2	NA	CASSPQGGANNEQFF	TGTGCCAGCAGCCCCCAGGGGGGCGCGAACAATGAGCAGTTCTTC
TRBJ2-7	NA	TRBV7-9	NA	CASSSRLPSSYEQYF	TGTGCCAGCAGCTCCAGACTACCTAGCTCCTACGAGCAGTACTTC
TRBJ2-3	NA	TRBV5-4	NA	CASSSRQNLDTQYF	TGTGCCAGCAGCTCCCGACAGAATCTAGATACGCAGTATTTT
TRBJ1-1	NA	TRBV4-1	NA	CASSARGGVNTEAFF	TGCGCCAGCAGCGCGCGGGGGGGAGTGAACACTGAAGCTTTCTTT